Listed here is a single T cell receptor (beta chain). The repertoire was sequenced with immunoSEQ multiplex PCR; TCRdb's copy has only in-frame clones and lacks some. The sample yields some 97,000 clones, approximately 80% seen once. Unmatched junction bases numbered 9, after V lost 4 bases and J lost 2 bases. The germline V gene encodes CDR1 MGHDK and CDR2 SYGVNS. The CDR3 has 17 residues. These data belong to a study of blood T cell repertoires in COVID-19. This sequence originates from a man aged 45-60 years with active or convalescent COVID-19. The chain is built from TRBV25-1 and TRBJ2-3, with 10 bases fitting TRBD2. The sequenced sample consisted of peripheral blood. CDR3 in DNA: TGTGCCAGCAGTGGGTTCGGGACTAGCGCCTACACAGATACGCAGTATTTT. Translating gives CASSGFGTSAYTDTQYF. The full variable domain, with the rest looked up from reference TRBV25-1 and TRBJ2-3, is EADIYQTPRYLVIGTGKKITLECSQTMGHDKMYWYQQDPGMELHLIHYSYGVNSTEKGDLSSESTVSRIRTEHFPLTLESARPSHTSQYLCASSGFGTSAYTDTQYFGPGTRLTVL.